The rows below give T cell receptor beta chains drawn from one sample of a study of preoperative IRX-2 immunotherapy in early breast cancer. Data came from immunoSEQ multiplex PCR; TCRdb stores just in-frame clones and leaves some out. The top ten hold 2.5% of the sample, which has about 32,000 clones, over 80% seen once. The sample here was lymph node tissue, taken from a patient treated with IRX-2 immunotherapy. The source is a human donor with breast cancer. Each CDR3 is given with its conserved first and last residue. The order of the fields is D gene, clone size, V gene, J gene, CDR3 DNA, CDR3 protein. The D gene is left open where the match is weak. Only part of the rows carry a size: once, few, many, or a class if the clone is expanded.

d_call: .
clone_size: .
v_call: TRBV5-1
j_call: TRBJ1-1
cdr3_nt: TGCGCCAGCAACATGGGGGGGCGAAACACTGAAGCTTTCTTT
cdr3_aa: CASNMGGRNTEAFF

d_call: .
clone_size: .
v_call: TRBV28
j_call: TRBJ1-2
cdr3_nt: TGTGCCTGTCCGGGTCCTAACTATGGCTACACCTTC
cdr3_aa: CACPGPNYGYTF

d_call: .
clone_size: .
v_call: TRBV5-1
j_call: TRBJ2-7
cdr3_nt: TGCGCCAGCAGCTTTAGGACAGACTCCTACGAGCAGTACTTC
cdr3_aa: CASSFRTDSYEQYF

d_call: TRBD1
clone_size: .
v_call: TRBV6-8
j_call: TRBJ1-2
cdr3_nt: TGTGCCAGCAGGGGCGGAGGGGGCGGCTACACCTTC
cdr3_aa: CASRGGGGGYTF

d_call: .
clone_size: .
v_call: TRBV6-9
j_call: TRBJ2-7
cdr3_nt: TGTGCCAGCAGTGTATCTTGGGGACCCTACGAGCAGTACTTC
cdr3_aa: CASSVSWGPYEQYF

d_call: .
clone_size: .
v_call: TRBV29-1
j_call: TRBJ2-6
cdr3_nt: TGCAGCGTTGCAGGGTGGGGGGCCAACGTCCTGACTTTC
cdr3_aa: CSVAGWGANVLTF

d_call: .
clone_size: .
v_call: TRBV4-1
j_call: TRBJ1-2
cdr3_nt: TGCGCCAGCAGCCAAGATCGTGTCCAACGACACTATGGCTACACCTTC
cdr3_aa: CASSQDRVQRHYGYTF

d_call: TRBD2
clone_size: few
v_call: TRBV11-3
j_call: TRBJ2-7
cdr3_nt: TGTGCCAGCAGACCCGGGACTAGCGGGGGGCCTTACGAGCAGTACTTC
cdr3_aa: CASRPGTSGGPYEQYF

d_call: TRBD2
clone_size: .
v_call: TRBV19
j_call: TRBJ2-5
cdr3_nt: TGTGCCAGTAGGGGAGGGGCAGAGACCCAGTACTTC
cdr3_aa: CASRGGAETQYF

d_call: .
clone_size: .
v_call: TRBV18
j_call: TRBJ2-2
cdr3_nt: TGTGCCAGCTCACCTGGTGTTAACACCGGGGAGCTGTTTTTT
cdr3_aa: CASSPGVNTGELFF

d_call: .
clone_size: .
v_call: TRBV1
j_call: TRBJ2-5
cdr3_nt: TGCGCCAGCAGCCAGTACGGGGGTAAAGAGACCCAGTACTTC
cdr3_aa: CASSQYGGKETQYF

d_call: TRBD1
clone_size: .
v_call: TRBV4-1
j_call: TRBJ1-6
cdr3_nt: TGCGCCAGCAGCCGACGGGACAGTCTAAATTATAATTCACCCCTCCACTTT
cdr3_aa: CASSRRDSLNYNSPLHF

d_call: .
clone_size: once
v_call: TRBV2
j_call: TRBJ2-3
cdr3_nt: TGTGCCAGCAGCCCCACTCCGACCACAGATACGCAGTATTTT
cdr3_aa: CASSPTPTTDTQYF

d_call: TRBD1
clone_size: few
v_call: TRBV28
j_call: TRBJ1-6
cdr3_nt: TGTGCCAGCAGCTGGACAGGGGGAGGTAATTCACCCCTCCACTTT
cdr3_aa: CASSWTGGGNSPLHF

d_call: TRBD1
clone_size: .
v_call: TRBV19
j_call: TRBJ1-2
cdr3_nt: TGTGCCAGTAGTAGCCTACAGGGGAACTATGGCTACACCTTC
cdr3_aa: CASSSLQGNYGYTF

d_call: .
clone_size: .
v_call: TRBV5-1
j_call: TRBJ2-7
cdr3_nt: TGCGCCACCTCGACGCCCCCGCCGCTCTACGAGCAGTACTTC
cdr3_aa: CATSTPPPLYEQYF

d_call: TRBD1
clone_size: .
v_call: TRBV5-1
j_call: TRBJ2-7
cdr3_nt: TGCGCCAGCAGCTTTGACAGGGCCTCCTACGAGCAGTACTTC
cdr3_aa: CASSFDRASYEQYF

d_call: .
clone_size: .
v_call: TRBV1
j_call: TRBJ1-2
cdr3_nt: TGCGCCAGCAGCCAAGATTTGCTTTTTAGCTATGGCTACACCTTC
cdr3_aa: CASSQDLLFSYGYTF

d_call: TRBD1
clone_size: .
v_call: TRBV5-1
j_call: TRBJ2-1
cdr3_nt: TGCGCCAGCGGCCAGGAGCCGGGACAGCATGAGCAGTTCTTC
cdr3_aa: CASGQEPGQHEQFF

d_call: .
clone_size: .
v_call: TRBV11-3
j_call: TRBJ1-4
cdr3_nt: TGTGCCAGCAGCTTGGGTCTCAGAGTCGAAAAACTGTTTTTT
cdr3_aa: CASSLGLRVEKLFF

d_call: TRBD1
clone_size: .
v_call: TRBV6-8
j_call: TRBJ1-6
cdr3_nt: TGTGCCAGCAGTTACGACAGGGTCCCCTCCTATAATTCACCCCTCCACTTT
cdr3_aa: CASSYDRVPSYNSPLHF

d_call: .
clone_size: few
v_call: TRBV7-1
j_call: TRBJ1-1
cdr3_nt: TGTGCCAGCAACAATCCAGGGGAGGGCACTGAAGCTTTCTTT
cdr3_aa: CASNNPGEGTEAFF

d_call: .
clone_size: .
v_call: TRBV30
j_call: TRBJ1-4
cdr3_nt: TGTGCCTGGAGTGTGAATCTTGAAAAACTGTTTTTT
cdr3_aa: CAWSVNLEKLFF

d_call: .
clone_size: few
v_call: TRBV1
j_call: TRBJ2-7
cdr3_nt: TGCGCCAGCAGCCAAGACAGATTCTCCTACGAGCAGTACTTC
cdr3_aa: CASSQDRFSYEQYF

d_call: TRBD1
clone_size: few
v_call: TRBV15
j_call: TRBJ1-5
cdr3_nt: TGTGCCACCAGCAGAGAAAAAGGTGGGACAGGGGATATTCAGCCCCAGCATTTT
cdr3_aa: CATSREKGGTGDIQPQHF

d_call: TRBD1
clone_size: .
v_call: TRBV30
j_call: TRBJ1-4
cdr3_nt: TGTGCCTGGAGTAGGCAGGGGGGTGAAAAACTGTTTTTT
cdr3_aa: CAWSRQGGEKLFF

d_call: .
clone_size: .
v_call: TRBV6-8
j_call: TRBJ2-2
cdr3_nt: TGTGCCAGCAGTTACCGCCGTGGGACCGGGGAGCTGTTTTTT
cdr3_aa: CASSYRRGTGELFF

d_call: .
clone_size: few
v_call: TRBV29-1
j_call: TRBJ2-5
cdr3_nt: TGCAGCGTTGAAGCAGTCGACCAAGAGACCCAGTACTTC
cdr3_aa: CSVEAVDQETQYF

d_call: TRBD2
clone_size: .
v_call: TRBV29-1
j_call: TRBJ2-1
cdr3_nt: TGCAGCGGAGGACTAGCGGGTTCCTCCTACAATGAGCAGTTCTTC
cdr3_aa: CSGGLAGSSYNEQFF

d_call: .
clone_size: .
v_call: TRBV19
j_call: TRBJ2-3
cdr3_nt: TGTGCCAGTAGTAGCAGGCGAGCGGATACGCAGTATTTT
cdr3_aa: CASSSRRADTQYF

d_call: .
clone_size: .
v_call: TRBV28
j_call: TRBJ1-2
cdr3_nt: TGTGCCAGCAGTTTTAACAGGAGGGGCTACACCTTC
cdr3_aa: CASSFNRRGYTF

d_call: .
clone_size: once
v_call: TRBV7-6
j_call: TRBJ2-7
cdr3_nt: TGTGCCAGCAGCTTGGGGGCGCAAGACTACGAGCAGTACTTC
cdr3_aa: CASSLGAQDYEQYF

d_call: .
clone_size: once
v_call: TRBV28
j_call: TRBJ1-1
cdr3_nt: TGTGCCAGCAGTGTAAACTTCGACCACACTGAAGCTTTCTTT
cdr3_aa: CASSVNFDHTEAFF

d_call: .
clone_size: medium-sized
v_call: TRBV6-8
j_call: TRBJ1-6
cdr3_nt: TGTGCCATCAGACAGCCCTCCTATAATTCACCCCTCCACTTT
cdr3_aa: CAIRQPSYNSPLHF

d_call: .
clone_size: .
v_call: TRBV6-8
j_call: TRBJ1-1
cdr3_nt: TGTGCCAGCAGTCACCGGGGAACTGAAGCTTTCTTT
cdr3_aa: CASSHRGTEAFF

d_call: TRBD2
clone_size: .
v_call: TRBV19
j_call: TRBJ2-1
cdr3_nt: TGTGCCAGTCGGGGACTAGCGGGGGAGGGCCCCTACAATGAGCAGTTCTTC
cdr3_aa: CASRGLAGEGPYNEQFF

d_call: TRBD2
clone_size: .
v_call: TRBV6-8
j_call: TRBJ2-7
cdr3_nt: TGTGCCATCAGTCGGCTAGCGGGGGATTACGAGCAGTATTTC
cdr3_aa: CAISRLAGDYEQYF

d_call: .
clone_size: .
v_call: TRBV15
j_call: TRBJ1-3
cdr3_nt: TGTGCCACCAGCAGAGTTGTGACGGGAAACACCATATATTTT
cdr3_aa: CATSRVVTGNTIYF

d_call: .
clone_size: .
v_call: TRBV7-5
j_call: TRBJ2-6
cdr3_nt: TGTGCCAGCAGCGTGGACAGGGCTGGGGCCAACGTCCTGACTTTC
cdr3_aa: CASSVDRAGANVLTF

d_call: TRBD1
clone_size: .
v_call: TRBV19
j_call: TRBJ1-5
cdr3_nt: TGTGCCGTATCTCCGAGACAGGGTGGTCAGCCCCAGCATTTT
cdr3_aa: CAVSPRQGGQPQHF

d_call: TRBD1
clone_size: .
v_call: TRBV18
j_call: TRBJ1-5
cdr3_nt: TGTGCCAGCTCCGAATTACAGGGGGACCAGCCCCAGCATTTT
cdr3_aa: CASSELQGDQPQHF

d_call: TRBD1
clone_size: .
v_call: TRBV11-3
j_call: TRBJ1-1
cdr3_nt: TGTGCCAGCAGTCAGACAGGGCGGTCCACTGAAGCTTTCTTT
cdr3_aa: CASSQTGRSTEAFF

d_call: .
clone_size: few
v_call: TRBV11-3
j_call: TRBJ2-2
cdr3_nt: TGTGCCAGCAGCTTGGTTCAGGCAGTAAACACCGGGGAGCTGTTTTTT
cdr3_aa: CASSLVQAVNTGELFF

d_call: .
clone_size: .
v_call: TRBV18
j_call: TRBJ2-7
cdr3_nt: TGTGCCAGCTCACCAGGGCAGAACTACGAGCAGTACTTC
cdr3_aa: CASSPGQNYEQYF

d_call: .
clone_size: .
v_call: TRBV28
j_call: TRBJ1-3
cdr3_nt: TGTGCCACTACAGGGAAGGCAAACACCATATATTTT
cdr3_aa: CATTGKANTIYF

d_call: TRBD2
clone_size: .
v_call: TRBV6-8
j_call: TRBJ2-3
cdr3_nt: TGTGCCAGCAGCTCGGGACTAGCGGGAGTTCCAGATACGCAGTATTTT
cdr3_aa: CASSSGLAGVPDTQYF

d_call: .
clone_size: .
v_call: TRBV23-1
j_call: TRBJ2-3
cdr3_nt: TGCGCCAGCAGTCCAAGCAGCGTAGATACGCAGTATTTT
cdr3_aa: CASSPSSVDTQYF

d_call: .
clone_size: .
v_call: TRBV29-1
j_call: TRBJ1-4
cdr3_nt: TGCAGCGTTCGGGCATTCGGGAGAGAAAAACTGTTTTTT
cdr3_aa: CSVRAFGREKLFF

d_call: TRBD2
clone_size: .
v_call: TRBV11-3
j_call: TRBJ2-2
cdr3_nt: TGTGCCAGCAGTCCTACTAGCGGGGACACCGGGGAGCTGTTTTTT
cdr3_aa: CASSPTSGDTGELFF

d_call: .
clone_size: .
v_call: TRBV28
j_call: TRBJ1-2
cdr3_nt: TGTGCCAGCAGTCTTGGCCTGAGGGGTGGCTACACCTTC
cdr3_aa: CASSLGLRGGYTF

d_call: .
clone_size: .
v_call: TRBV18
j_call: TRBJ2-6
cdr3_nt: TGTGCCAGCTCACCAGGGGTCTCTGGGGCCAACGTCCTGACTTTC
cdr3_aa: CASSPGVSGANVLTF

d_call: .
clone_size: .
v_call: TRBV30
j_call: TRBJ1-1
cdr3_nt: TGTGCCTGGAACTTCGAGGCTGAAGCTTTCTTT
cdr3_aa: CAWNFEAEAFF

d_call: TRBD2
clone_size: .
v_call: TRBV6-8
j_call: TRBJ2-3
cdr3_nt: TGTGCCAGCAGTGAGCGGGGGACCAGCACAGATACGCAGTATTTT
cdr3_aa: CASSERGTSTDTQYF

d_call: .
clone_size: .
v_call: TRBV6-8
j_call: TRBJ1-1
cdr3_nt: TGTGCCAGCAGGGACATCCAACCCTACACTGAAGCTTTCTTT
cdr3_aa: CASRDIQPYTEAFF

d_call: .
clone_size: .
v_call: TRBV1
j_call: TRBJ2-6
cdr3_nt: TGCGCCAGCAGCCCGCTTAGAGCCCAACCCCTCGGGGCCAACGTCCTGACTTTC
cdr3_aa: CASSPLRAQPLGANVLTF

d_call: .
clone_size: .
v_call: TRBV29-1
j_call: TRBJ1-2
cdr3_nt: TGCAGCGTTGGCCAACAGGGAGTCTATGGCTACACCTTC
cdr3_aa: CSVGQQGVYGYTF

d_call: .
clone_size: .
v_call: TRBV12-5
j_call: TRBJ2-3
cdr3_nt: TGTGCTAGTGGTTTGGTATCGGGATCCCTCCCTCCCTACACAGATACGCAGTATTTT
cdr3_aa: CASGLVSGSLPPYTDTQYF

d_call: .
clone_size: .
v_call: TRBV18
j_call: TRBJ2-7
cdr3_nt: TGTGCCAGCTCACCAGAAGGGGGTAGCAACACCTACGAGCAGTACTTC
cdr3_aa: CASSPEGGSNTYEQYF